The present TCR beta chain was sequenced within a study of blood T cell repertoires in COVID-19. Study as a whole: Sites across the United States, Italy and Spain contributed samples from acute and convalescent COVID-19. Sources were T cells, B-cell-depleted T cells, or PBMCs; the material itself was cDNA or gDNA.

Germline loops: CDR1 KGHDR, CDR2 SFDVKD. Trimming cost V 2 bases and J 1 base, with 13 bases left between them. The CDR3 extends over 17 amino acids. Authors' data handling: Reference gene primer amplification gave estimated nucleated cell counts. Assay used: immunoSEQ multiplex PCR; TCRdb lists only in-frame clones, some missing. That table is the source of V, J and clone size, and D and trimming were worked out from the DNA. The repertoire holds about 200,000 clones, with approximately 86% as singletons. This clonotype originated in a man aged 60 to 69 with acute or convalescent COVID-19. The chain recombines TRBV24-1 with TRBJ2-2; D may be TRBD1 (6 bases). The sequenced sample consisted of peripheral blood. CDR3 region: CATSDSGTRVNTGELFF. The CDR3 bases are TGTGCCACCAGTGATTCTGGGACAAGAGTGAACACCGGGGAGCTGTTTTTT.